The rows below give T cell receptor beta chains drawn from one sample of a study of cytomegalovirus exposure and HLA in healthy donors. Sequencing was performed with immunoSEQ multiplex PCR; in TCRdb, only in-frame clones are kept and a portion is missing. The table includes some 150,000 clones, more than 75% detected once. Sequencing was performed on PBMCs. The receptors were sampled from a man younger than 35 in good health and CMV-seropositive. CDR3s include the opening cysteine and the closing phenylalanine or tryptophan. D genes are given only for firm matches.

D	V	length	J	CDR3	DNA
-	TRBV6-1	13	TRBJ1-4	CASYGKRGEKLFF	TGTGCCAGCTACGGGAAGAGAGGTGAAAAACTGTTTTTT
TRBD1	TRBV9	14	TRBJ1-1	CASSSDRGGTEAFF	TGTGCCAGCAGCTCGGACAGGGGGGGAACTGAAGCTTTCTTT
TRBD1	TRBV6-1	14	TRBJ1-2	CASRNGTGIPTYTF	TGTGCCAGCAGAAACGGGACAGGGATACCTACCTACACCTTC
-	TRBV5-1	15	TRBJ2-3	CASTRGPPSTDTQYF	TGCGCCAGCACCAGGGGTCCGCCTAGCACAGATACGCAGTATTTT
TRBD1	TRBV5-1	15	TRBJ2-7	CASSLTPGQPYEQYF	TGCGCCAGCAGCCTGACACCGGGACAGCCCTACGAGCAGTACTTC
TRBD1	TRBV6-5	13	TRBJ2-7	CATRGTGAYEQYF	TGTGCCACACGTGGGACAGGGGCCTACGAGCAGTACTTC
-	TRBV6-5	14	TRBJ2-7	CASSRRVGADEQYF	TGTGCCAGCAGTCGCAGAGTCGGCGCGGACGAGCAGTACTTC
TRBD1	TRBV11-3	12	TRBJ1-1	CASSTTGGEAFF	TGTGCCAGCAGCACGACAGGGGGTGAAGCTTTCTTT
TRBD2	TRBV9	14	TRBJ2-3	CASSIIAGTDTQYF	TGTGCCAGCAGCATTATAGCGGGAACAGATACGCAGTATTTT
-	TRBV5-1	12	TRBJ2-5	CASFKPGETQYF	TGCGCCAGCTTCAAGCCGGGAGAGACCCAGTACTTC
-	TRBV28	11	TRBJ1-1	CASSGGAEAFF	TGTGCCAGCAGTGGGGGGGCCGAAGCTTTCTTT
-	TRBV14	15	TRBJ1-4	CASSQHRPNNEKLFF	TGTGCCAGCAGCCAGCACAGGCCTAATAATGAAAAACTGTTTTTT
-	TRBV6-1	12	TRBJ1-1	CASSGRSAEAFF	TGTGCCAGCAGCGGTAGGAGCGCTGAAGCTTTCTTT
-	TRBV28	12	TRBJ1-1	CASSFDSTEAFF	TGTGCCAGCAGTTTTGACAGCACTGAAGCTTTCTTT
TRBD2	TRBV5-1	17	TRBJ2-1	CASSSMTSGRFGGEQFF	TGCGCCAGCAGCTCCATGACTAGCGGGAGGTTTGGTGGTGAGCAGTTCTTC